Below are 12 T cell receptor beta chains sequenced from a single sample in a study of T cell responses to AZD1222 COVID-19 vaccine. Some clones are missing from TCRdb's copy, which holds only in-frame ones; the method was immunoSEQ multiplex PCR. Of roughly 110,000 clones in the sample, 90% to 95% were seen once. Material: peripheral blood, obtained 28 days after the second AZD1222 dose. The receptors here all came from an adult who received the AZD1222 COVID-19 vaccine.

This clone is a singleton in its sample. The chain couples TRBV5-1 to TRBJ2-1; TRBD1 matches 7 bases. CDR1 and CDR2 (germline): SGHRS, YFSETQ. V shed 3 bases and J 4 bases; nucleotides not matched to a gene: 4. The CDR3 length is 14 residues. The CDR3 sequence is CASSSGQAYNEQFF. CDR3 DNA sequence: TGCGCCAGCAGCTCCGGACAGGCTTACAATGAGCAGTTCTTC. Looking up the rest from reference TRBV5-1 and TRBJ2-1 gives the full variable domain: KAGVTQTPRYLIKTRGQQVTLSCSPISGHRSVSWYQQTPGQGLQFLFEYFSETQRNKGNFPGRFSGRQFSNSRSEMNVSTLELGDSALYLCASSSGQAYNEQFFGPGTRLTVL.

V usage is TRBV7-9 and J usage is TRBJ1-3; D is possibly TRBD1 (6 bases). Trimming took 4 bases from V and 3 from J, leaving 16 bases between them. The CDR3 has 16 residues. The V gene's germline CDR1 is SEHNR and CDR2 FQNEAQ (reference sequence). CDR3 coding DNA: TGTGCCAGCAGCTCCTTCAGGGACATCCTTGGAAACACCATATATTTT. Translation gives CASSSFRDILGNTIYF.

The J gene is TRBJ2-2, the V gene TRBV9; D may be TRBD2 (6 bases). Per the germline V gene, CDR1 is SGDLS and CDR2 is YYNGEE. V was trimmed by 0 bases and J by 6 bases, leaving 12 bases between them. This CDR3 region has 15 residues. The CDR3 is CASSVAGAGPGELFF. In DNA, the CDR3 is TGTGCCAGCAGCGTAGCGGGAGCGGGCCCCGGGGAGCTGTTTTTT.

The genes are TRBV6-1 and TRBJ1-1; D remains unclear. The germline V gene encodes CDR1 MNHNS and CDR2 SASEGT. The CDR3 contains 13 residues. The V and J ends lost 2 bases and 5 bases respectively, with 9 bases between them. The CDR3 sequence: CASSESRNTEAFF. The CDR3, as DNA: TGTGCCAGCAGTGAAAGCAGGAATACTGAAGCTTTCTTT.

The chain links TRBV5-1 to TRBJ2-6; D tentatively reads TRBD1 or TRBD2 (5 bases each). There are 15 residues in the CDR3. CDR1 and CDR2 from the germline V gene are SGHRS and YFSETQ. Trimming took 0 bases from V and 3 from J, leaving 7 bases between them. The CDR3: CASSLAGGGANVLTF. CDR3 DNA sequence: TGCGCCAGCAGCTTGGCTGGGGGTGGGGCCAACGTCCTGACTTTC.

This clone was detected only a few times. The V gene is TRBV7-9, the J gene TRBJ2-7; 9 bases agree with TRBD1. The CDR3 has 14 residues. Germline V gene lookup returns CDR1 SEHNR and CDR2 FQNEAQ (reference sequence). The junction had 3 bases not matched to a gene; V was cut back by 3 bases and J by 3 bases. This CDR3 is CASSLDRGHYEQYF. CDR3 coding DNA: TGTGCCAGCAGCTTGGACAGGGGCCACTACGAGCAGTACTTC.

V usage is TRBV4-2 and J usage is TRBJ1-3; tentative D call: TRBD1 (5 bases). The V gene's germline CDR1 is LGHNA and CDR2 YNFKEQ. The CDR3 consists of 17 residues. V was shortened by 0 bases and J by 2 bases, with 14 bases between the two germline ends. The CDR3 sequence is CASSQDPGRGAGNTIYF. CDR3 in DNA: TGTGCCAGCAGCCAAGATCCGGGGAGAGGGGCTGGAAACACCATATATTTT.

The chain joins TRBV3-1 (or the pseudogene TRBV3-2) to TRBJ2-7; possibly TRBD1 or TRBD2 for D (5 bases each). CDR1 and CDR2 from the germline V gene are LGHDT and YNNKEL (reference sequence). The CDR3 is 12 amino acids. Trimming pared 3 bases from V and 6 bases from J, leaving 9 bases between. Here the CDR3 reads CASSHGAGEQYF. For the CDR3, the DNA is TGTGCCAGCAGCCACGGGGCTGGCGAGCAGTACTTC.

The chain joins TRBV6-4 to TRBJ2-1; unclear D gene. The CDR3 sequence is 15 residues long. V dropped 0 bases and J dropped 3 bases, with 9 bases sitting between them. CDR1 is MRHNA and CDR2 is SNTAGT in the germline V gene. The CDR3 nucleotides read TGTGCCAGCAGTGACTCGAACAGAGACTACAATGAGCAGTTCTTC. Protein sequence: CASSDSNRDYNEQFF.

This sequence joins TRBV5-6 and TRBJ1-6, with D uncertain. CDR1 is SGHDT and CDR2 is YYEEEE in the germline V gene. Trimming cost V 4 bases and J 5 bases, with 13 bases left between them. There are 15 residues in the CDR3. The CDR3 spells CASSLFAGNNSPLHF. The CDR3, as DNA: TGTGCCAGCAGCCTTTTCGCGGGGAATAATTCACCCCTCCACTTT. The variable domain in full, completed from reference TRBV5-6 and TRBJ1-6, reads DAGVTQSPTHLIKTRGQQVTLRCSPKSGHDTVSWYQQALGQGPQFIFQYYEEEERQRGNFPDRFSGHQFPNYSSELNVNALLLGDSALYLCASSLFAGNNSPLHFGNGTRLTVT.

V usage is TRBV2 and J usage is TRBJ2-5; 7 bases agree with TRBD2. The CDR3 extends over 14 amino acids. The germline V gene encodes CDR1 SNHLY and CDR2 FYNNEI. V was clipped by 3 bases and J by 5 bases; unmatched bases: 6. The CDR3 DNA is TGTGCCAGCAGTGAGCTACTAGCGCGGGAGACCCAGTACTTC. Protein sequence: CASSELLARETQYF.

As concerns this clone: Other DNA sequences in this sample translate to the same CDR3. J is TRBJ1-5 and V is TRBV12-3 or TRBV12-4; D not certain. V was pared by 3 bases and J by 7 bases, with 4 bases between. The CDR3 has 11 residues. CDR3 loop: CASSFGQPQHF. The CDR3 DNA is TGTGCCAGCAGTTTCGGACAGCCCCAGCATTTT.